Below are 20 T cell receptor beta chains sequenced from a single sample in a study of T cells expressing NK-cell markers. Following a re-call of the 5' RACE reads, TCRdb has one entry per CDR3 protein and lacks DNA. Recorded for this sample: 550,000 or so distinct CDR3 sequences. Sequencing was carried out using blood T cells: a sorted CD56 or NKG2C T cell subset, CD4+ or CD8+ T cells, or bulk PBMC T cells (not recorded which). All receptors derive from a man between 18 and 35 years old in good health.

The chain uses TRBV27 and TRBJ2-1; TCRdb proposes TRBD1, but this gene call is untestable without DNA. The germline CDR1 and CDR2 sequences are MNHEY and SMNVEV (reference sequence). The length of the CDR3 is 15 residues. CDR3 amino acids: CASSPTGAWGSEQFF.

The chain has TRBV29-1 and TRBJ2-3; TCRdb picks TRBD2, but there is no DNA to check that call. Germline CDR1 and CDR2: SQVTM and ANQGSEA. CDR3 length: 14 residues. The CDR3 reads CSVGATASTDTQYF.

This sequence joins TRBV5-5 and TRBJ2-1. Germline CDR1 SGHKS, CDR2 YYEKEE (reference sequence). This CDR3 is 14 amino acids long. This CDR3 is CASSLSDAYNEQFF.

The chain combines TRBV12-3 or TRBV12-4 with TRBJ1-1; as DNA is missing, the TRBD1 call by TCRdb cannot be tested. The CDR3 has 13 residues. CDR3 sequence: CASSQIQGSEAFF.

V usage is TRBV3-1 and J usage is TRBJ2-1; as DNA is missing, the TRBD2 call by TCRdb cannot be tested. This CDR3 has 17 amino acids. Germline V gene data show CDR1 as LGHDT and CDR2 as YNNKEL (reference sequence). The CDR3 protein is CASSQAPGTSGYNEQFF.

J is TRBJ2-2 and V is TRBV9; the TCRdb call, TRBD2, lacks DNA for checking. Germline CDR1 and CDR2: SGDLS and YYNGEE. CDR3 length: 16 amino acids. The CDR3 reads CASSPGGGGYTGELFF.

The gene calls are TRBV4-2 and TRBJ1-2. The germline V gene has CDR1 LGHNA and CDR2 YNFKEQ. This CDR3 comprises 14 residues. The CDR3 protein is CASSQDSRGGGYTF.

V usage is TRBV28 and J usage is TRBJ2-3. The CDR3 sequence is 14 residues long. Germline V gene data show CDR1 as MDHEN and CDR2 as SYDVKM. The CDR3 sequence is CASSLGSFTDTQYF.

This chain links TRBV20-1 with TRBJ1-3. The CDR3 runs 14 residues. Germline-derived CDR1 and CDR2 are DFQATT and SNEGSKA (reference sequence). The CDR3 here is CSARLGRTGNTIYF.

V gene TRBV3-1 combines with J gene TRBJ2-1; checking the TCRdb D call of TRBD2 is not possible without DNA. CDR1 LGHDT and CDR2 YNNKEL come from the germline V gene (reference sequence). The CDR3 is 15 amino acids. The CDR3 here is CASSRLAGPYTEQFF.

The J gene is TRBJ1-5, the V gene TRBV12-3 or TRBV12-4; lacking DNA, the TRBD1 call made by TCRdb goes unchecked. The length of the CDR3 is 16 residues. The CDR3 sequence: CASSVQGRGGIQPQHF.

The chain combines TRBV19 with TRBJ2-3; the D call from TCRdb, TRBD2, cannot be confirmed without DNA. Germline-derived CDR1 and CDR2 are LNHDA and SQIVND (reference sequence). The CDR3 spans 15 residues. CDR3 amino acids: CASSIVGGRTDTQYF.

The chain uses TRBV19 and TRBJ2-1; absent DNA, TCRdb's TRBD1 call cannot be checked. CDR1 and CDR2 (germline): LNHDA, SQIVND (reference sequence). This CDR3 spans 15 amino acids. CDR3 loop: CASSISTGVYNEQFF.

The chain's CDR3 is CASSGGTSVYNEQFF. The chain combines TRBV10-1 with TRBJ2-1; the D call from TCRdb, TRBD2, cannot be confirmed without DNA. This CDR3 is 15 amino acids long. CDR1 WNHNN and CDR2 SYGVQD come from the germline V gene (reference sequence).

This chain joins TRBV24-1 and TRBJ2-7; TCRdb designates TRBD1, a call that cannot be tested without DNA. The CDR3 has 16 residues. Germline CDR1 is KGHDR and CDR2 is SFDVKD. The CDR3 loop is CATSDPRTAGSYEQYF.

This rearrangement joins TRBV20-1 to TRBJ2-5; TCRdb indicates TRBD1, and absent DNA this call remains unverified. The CDR3 sequence is 15 residues long. Looked up from germline, CDR1 is DFQATT and CDR2 is SNEGSKA (reference sequence). The CDR3 reads CSARDKQGSQETQYF.

The gene calls are TRBV6-5 and TRBJ2-3; no DNA is available, so the TRBD2 call from TCRdb remains unchecked. Germline values: CDR1 MNHEY, CDR2 SVGAGI. This CDR3 region has 16 residues. The CDR3 here is CASSFRTSGNTDTQYF.

J is TRBJ1-2 and V is TRBV28; TCRdb's D call of TRBD1 is untestable without DNA. The CDR3 spans 13 residues. CDR1 is MDHEN and CDR2 is SYDVKM in the germline V gene. This CDR3 is CASSQGHNYGYTF.

This sequence joins TRBV12-3 or TRBV12-4 and TRBJ1-1. This CDR3 is built from 14 residues. CDR3 sequence: CASSFLVGRTEAFF.

V and J are TRBV11-3 and TRBJ2-1; TCRdb calls TRBD2, which cannot be checked without DNA. CDR1 SGHNT and CDR2 YENEEA come from the germline V gene. The CDR3 runs 14 residues. The chain's CDR3 is CASSLLAGGVEQFF.